This T cell receptor beta chain was retrieved from a study of Graves' ophthalmopathy and Graves' hyperthyroidism. Germline CDR1 reads SGHVS; CDR2 reads FQNEAQ. This CDR3 is 16 amino acids long. Amplified material comprised TCR beta CDR3 regions derived from RNA transcripts. Amplification began with first-round RT-PCR using HTBI primers, then second-round multiplex PCR was performed. MiXCR, run by TCRdb on the multiplex PCR reads, gives a single entry per CDR3 protein. Of 580,000 or so distinct CDR3 sequences detected, 35% to 40% appear once; the ten largest clones hold about 4.2%. Regarding the study as a whole: Blood shared most expanded thyroid clonotypes above 0.001 frequency.

Turning to this clonotype: The antigen remains unidentified. A junction boundary mismatches the germline segment, possibly from a read error.

New diagnoses, under 2 months' duration, and ages 18 to 65 characterized the hyperthyroidism patients. J is TRBJ1-2 and V is TRBV7-8; TRBD1 might be the D (5 bases). This TCR was sampled from an adult man with Graves' hyperthyroidism. The specimen was peripheral blood or thyroid tissue (not recorded which). The CDR3 nucleotides are TGCGCCAGCAGCCAAGAATCAGTGGGACGGAACTATGGCTACACCTTC. Translating it yields CASSQESVGRNYGYTF.